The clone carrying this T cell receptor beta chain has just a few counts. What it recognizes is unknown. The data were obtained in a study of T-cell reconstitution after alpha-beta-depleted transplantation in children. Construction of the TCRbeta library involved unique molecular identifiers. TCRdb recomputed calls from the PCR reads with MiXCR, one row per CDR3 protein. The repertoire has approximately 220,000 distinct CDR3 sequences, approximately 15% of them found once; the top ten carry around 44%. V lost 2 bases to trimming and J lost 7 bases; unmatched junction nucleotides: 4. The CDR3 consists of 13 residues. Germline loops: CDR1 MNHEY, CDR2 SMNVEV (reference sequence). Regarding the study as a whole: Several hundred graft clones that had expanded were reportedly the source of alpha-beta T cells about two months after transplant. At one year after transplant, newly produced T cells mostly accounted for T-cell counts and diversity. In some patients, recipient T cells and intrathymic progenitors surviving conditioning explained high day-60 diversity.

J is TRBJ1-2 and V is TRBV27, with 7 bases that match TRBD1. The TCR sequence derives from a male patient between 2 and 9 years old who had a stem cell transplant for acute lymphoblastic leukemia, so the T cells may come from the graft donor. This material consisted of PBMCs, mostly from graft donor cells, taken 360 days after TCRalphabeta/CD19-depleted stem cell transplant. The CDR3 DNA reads TGTGCCAGCAGTTTAGGAGGGGGCGGTGGCTACACCTTC. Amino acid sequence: CASSLGGGGGYTF.